This T cell receptor beta chain came from a study of cytomegalovirus exposure and HLA in healthy donors. Healthy bone marrow donors formed the donor group. Study findings and constraints: The authors excluded some V segments, including TRBV6-2 and TRBV6-3, as indistinguishable.

PCR amplification relied on 60 Vbeta primers (plus 13 Jbeta primers). Method: immunoSEQ multiplex PCR; TCRdb's copy keeps in-frame clones and lacks some. The sample holds fewer than 200,000 clones, 70% to 85% seen once. This clone has ten or more counts. The antigen is undetermined. The CDR3 is 13 amino acids. V shed 3 bases and J shed 4 bases, with 6 bases lying between them. Germline loops: CDR1 SGHTA, CDR2 FQGNSA. Sequencing was carried out using PBMCs. The chain carries TRBV7-2 and TRBJ1-4; no reliable D call. This sequence originates from a man aged 25 to 45 in good health and CMV-seropositive. As DNA, the CDR3 is TGTGCCAGCAGCTTTGCGGTTAATGAAAAACTGTTTTTT. As protein: CASSFAVNEKLFF.